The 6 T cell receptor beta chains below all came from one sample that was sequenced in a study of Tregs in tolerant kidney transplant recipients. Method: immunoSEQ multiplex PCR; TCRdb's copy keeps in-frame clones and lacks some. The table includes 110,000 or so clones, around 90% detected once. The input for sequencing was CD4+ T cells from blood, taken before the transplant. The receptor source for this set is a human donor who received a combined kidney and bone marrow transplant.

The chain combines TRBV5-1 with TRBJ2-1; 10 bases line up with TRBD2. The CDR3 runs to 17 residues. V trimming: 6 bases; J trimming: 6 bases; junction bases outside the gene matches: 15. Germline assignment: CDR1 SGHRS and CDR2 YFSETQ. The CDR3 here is CASNPGGGLAGVNEQFF. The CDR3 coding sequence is TGCGCCAGCAACCCGGGGGGAGGGCTAGCGGGAGTCAATGAGCAGTTCTTC.

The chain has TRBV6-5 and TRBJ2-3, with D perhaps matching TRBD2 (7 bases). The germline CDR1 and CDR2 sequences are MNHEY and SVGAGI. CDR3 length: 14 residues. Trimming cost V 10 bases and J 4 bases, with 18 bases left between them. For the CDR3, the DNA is TGTGCCACCCGAAGGGGGGGAGGCCCAGATACGCAGTATTTT. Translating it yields CATRRGGGPDTQYF.

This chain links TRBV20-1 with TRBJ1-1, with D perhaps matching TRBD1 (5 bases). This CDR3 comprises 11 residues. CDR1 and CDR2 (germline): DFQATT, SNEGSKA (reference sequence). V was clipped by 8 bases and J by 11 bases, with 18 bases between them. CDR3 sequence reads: CSPNRGGLAFF. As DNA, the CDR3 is TGCAGTCCTAATAGGGGAGGACTGGCTTTCTTT.

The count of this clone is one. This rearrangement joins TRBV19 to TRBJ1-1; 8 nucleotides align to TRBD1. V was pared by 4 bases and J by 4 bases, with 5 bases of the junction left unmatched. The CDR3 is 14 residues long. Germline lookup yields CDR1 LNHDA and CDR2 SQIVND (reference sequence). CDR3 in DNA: TGTGCCAGTAGTAACGACAGGGGAGGCACTGAAGCTTTCTTT. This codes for CASSNDRGGTEAFF.

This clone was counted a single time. The CDR3 region has the DNA TGTGCCAGTAGTATGGCGTTAGGCGGATCCTACGAGCAGTACTTC. Residues: CASSMALGGSYEQYF. V is TRBV19 and J is TRBJ2-7, with unresolved D. Germline CDR1 is LNHDA and CDR2 is SQIVND (reference sequence). The V end was cut by 3 bases, the J end by 1 base, with 13 bases between. The CDR3 covers 15 residues.

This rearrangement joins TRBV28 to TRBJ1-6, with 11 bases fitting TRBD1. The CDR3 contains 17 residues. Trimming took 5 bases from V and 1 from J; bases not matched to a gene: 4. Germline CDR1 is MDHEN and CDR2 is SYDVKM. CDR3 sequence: CASSPWDRGSYNSPLHF. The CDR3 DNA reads TGTGCCAGCAGTCCCTGGGACAGGGGGTCCTATAATTCACCCCTCCACTTT.